The present T cell receptor (beta chain) was sequenced within a study of glioma-infiltrating T cells. Amplification of TCR alpha and beta CDR3 regions from RNA used iRepertoire nested multiplex PCR. TCRdb ran MiXCR on the multiplex PCR reads and lists one entry per CDR3 protein. The sample carries under 130,000 distinct CDR3 sequences, around 31% recorded once. The CDR3 covers 16 residues. Trimming took off 4 bases at V and 4 bases at J, with 19 bases between the two ends. Germline V gene data show CDR1 as MDHEN and CDR2 as SYDVKM. The receptor was derived from a human donor with low-grade glioma or glioblastoma, undergoing nonglioma brain surgery, or in good health (not recorded which). Sequencing was carried out using glioma tissue, nonneoplastic brain tissue, or PBMCs (not recorded which). This chain uses TRBV28 with TRBJ2-5; D call uncertain. Here the CDR3 reads CASSSPVAVSSETQYF. The CDR3 region has the DNA TGTGCCAGCAGTTCCCCGGTAGCTGTGTCCTCAGAGACCCAGTACTTC.